This entry is about one T cell receptor beta chain. Its specificity is not known. The data belong to a study of T cell responses to AZD1222 COVID-19 vaccine. This CDR3 is built from 13 residues. Trimming cost V 8 bases and J 1 base; bases outside gene matches: 4. The repertoire was sequenced with immunoSEQ multiplex PCR; TCRdb's copy has only in-frame clones and lacks some. The sample shows fewer than 150,000 clones, about 91% of them seen only once. Study findings and constraints: Baseline seropositivity characterized only 5 or 6 AZD1222 recipients. Among the donors, most were white British and more were female, and clonal diversity was possibly underestimated.

The specimen was peripheral blood, collected on day 0 of AZD1222 vaccination. This clonotype was obtained from an adult in good health. J is TRBJ1-2 and V is TRBV12-3 or TRBV12-4, with 7 bases identical to TRBD1. In DNA, the CDR3 is TGTGCCAGCGGGACAGCTTTTAACTATGGCTACACCTTC. It encodes CASGTAFNYGYTF.